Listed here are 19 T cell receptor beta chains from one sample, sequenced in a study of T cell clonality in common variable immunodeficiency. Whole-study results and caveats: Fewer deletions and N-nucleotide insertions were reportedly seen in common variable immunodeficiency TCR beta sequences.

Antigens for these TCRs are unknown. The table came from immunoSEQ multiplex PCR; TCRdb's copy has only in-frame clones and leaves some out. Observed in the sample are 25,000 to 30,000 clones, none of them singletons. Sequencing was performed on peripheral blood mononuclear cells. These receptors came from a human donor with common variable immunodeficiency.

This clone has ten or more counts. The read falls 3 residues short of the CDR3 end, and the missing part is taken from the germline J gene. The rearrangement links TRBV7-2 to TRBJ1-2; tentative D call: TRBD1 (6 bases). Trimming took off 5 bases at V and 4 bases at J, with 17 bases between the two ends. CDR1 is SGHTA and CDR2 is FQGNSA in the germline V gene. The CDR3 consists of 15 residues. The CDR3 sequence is CASSPQGGVRYGYTF. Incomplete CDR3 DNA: TGTGCCAGCAGCCCACAGGGTGGGGTCCGCTATGGC.

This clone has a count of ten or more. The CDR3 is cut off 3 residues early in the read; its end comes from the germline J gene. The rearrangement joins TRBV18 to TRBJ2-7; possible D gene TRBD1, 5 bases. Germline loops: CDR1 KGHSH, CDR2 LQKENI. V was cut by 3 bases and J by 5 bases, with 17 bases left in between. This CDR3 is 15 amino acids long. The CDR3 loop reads CASSPLRALIDEQYF. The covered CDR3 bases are TGTGCCAGCTCACCCCTCAGGGCCCTAATCGACGAG.

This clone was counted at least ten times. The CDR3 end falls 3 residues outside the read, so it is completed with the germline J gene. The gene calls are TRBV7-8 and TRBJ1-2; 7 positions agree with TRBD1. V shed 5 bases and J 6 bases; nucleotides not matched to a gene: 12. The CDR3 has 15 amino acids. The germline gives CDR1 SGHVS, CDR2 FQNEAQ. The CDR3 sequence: CASSHLRRGADGYTF. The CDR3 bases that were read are TGTGCCAGCAGCCATCTCCGCAGGGGGGCGGATGGC. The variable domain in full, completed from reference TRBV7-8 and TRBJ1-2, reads GAGVSQSPRYKVAKRGQDVALRCDPISGHVSLFWYQQALGQGPEFLTYFQNEAQLDKSGLPSDRFFAERPEGSVSTLKIQRTQQEDSAVYLCASSHLRRGADGYTFGSGTRLTVV.

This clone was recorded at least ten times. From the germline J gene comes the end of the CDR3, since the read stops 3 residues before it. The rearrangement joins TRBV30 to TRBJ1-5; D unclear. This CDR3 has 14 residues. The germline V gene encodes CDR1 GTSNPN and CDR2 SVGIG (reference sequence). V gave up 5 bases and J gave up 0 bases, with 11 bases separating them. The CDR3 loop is CAWANRYSNQPQHF. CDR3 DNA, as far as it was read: TGTGCCTGGGCGAACAGATATAGCAATCAGCCC.

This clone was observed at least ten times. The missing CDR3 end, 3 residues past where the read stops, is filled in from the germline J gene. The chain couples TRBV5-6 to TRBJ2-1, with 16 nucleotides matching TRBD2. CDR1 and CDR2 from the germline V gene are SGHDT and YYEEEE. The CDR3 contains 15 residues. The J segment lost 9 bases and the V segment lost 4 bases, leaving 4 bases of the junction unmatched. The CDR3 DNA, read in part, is TGTGCCAGCAGCCCGGGACTAGCGGGAGGGGGTGAG. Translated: CASSPGLAGGGE. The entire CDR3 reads CASSPGLAGGGEQFF.

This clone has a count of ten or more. The covered CDR3 bases are TGCGCCAGCAGCCGGGACAGAGCGAACACCGGGGAG. This gives the protein CASSRDRANTGE. The CDR3, in full, reads CASSRDRANTGELFF. The V call is TRBV5-1, the J call TRBJ2-2; 7 bases agree with TRBD1. The sequence runs out 3 residues before the end of the CDR3; the remainder is reconstructed from the germline J gene. Trimming took 4 bases from V and 0 from J; bases not matched to a gene: 3. The CDR3 spans 15 residues. CDR1 and CDR2 (germline): SGHRS, YFSETQ.

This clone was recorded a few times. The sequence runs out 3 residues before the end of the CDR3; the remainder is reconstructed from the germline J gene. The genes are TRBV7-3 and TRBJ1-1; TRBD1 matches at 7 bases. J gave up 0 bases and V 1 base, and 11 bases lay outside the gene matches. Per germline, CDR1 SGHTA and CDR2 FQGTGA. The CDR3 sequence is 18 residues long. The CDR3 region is CASSLIGPTGNMNTEAFF. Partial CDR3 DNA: TGTGCCAGCAGCTTAATAGGACCGACAGGGAACATGAACACTGAA.

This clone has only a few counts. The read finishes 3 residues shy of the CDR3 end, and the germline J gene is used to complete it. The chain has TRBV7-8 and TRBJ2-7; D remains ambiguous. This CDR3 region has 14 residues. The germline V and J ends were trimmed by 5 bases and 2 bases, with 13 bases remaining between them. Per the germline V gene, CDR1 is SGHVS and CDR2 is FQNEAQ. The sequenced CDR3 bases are TGTGCCAGCAGCCGACATGTGGAAACCTACGAG. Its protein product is CASSRHVETYE. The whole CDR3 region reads CASSRHVETYEQYF.

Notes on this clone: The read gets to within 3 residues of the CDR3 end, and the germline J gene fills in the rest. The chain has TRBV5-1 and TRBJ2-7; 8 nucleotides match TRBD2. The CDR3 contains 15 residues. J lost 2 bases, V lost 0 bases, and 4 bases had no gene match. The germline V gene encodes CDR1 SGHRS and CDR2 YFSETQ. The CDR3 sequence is CASSLEFSGTYEQYF. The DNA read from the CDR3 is TGCGCCAGCAGCTTGGAGTTTAGCGGGACCTACGAG.

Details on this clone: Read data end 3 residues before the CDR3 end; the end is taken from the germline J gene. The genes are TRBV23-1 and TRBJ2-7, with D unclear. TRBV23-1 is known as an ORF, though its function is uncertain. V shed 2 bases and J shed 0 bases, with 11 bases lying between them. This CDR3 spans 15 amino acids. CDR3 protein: CASSQGVQDSYEQYF. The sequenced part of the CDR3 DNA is TGCGCCAGCAGTCAAGGCGTTCAGGACTCCTACGAG.

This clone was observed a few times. The part of the CDR3 DNA that was read is TGTGCCAGCAGCTTTCCGACAGGGGGAAACATT. It translates to CASSFPTGGNI. The CDR3 as a whole reads CASSFPTGGNIQYF. The chain combines TRBV7-2 with TRBJ2-4, with 9 bases aligning to TRBD1. The read finishes 3 residues shy of the CDR3 end, and the germline J gene is used to complete it. CDR3 size: 14 residues. Germline CDR1 is SGHTA and CDR2 is FQGNSA. Trimming cost V 3 bases and J 6 bases; bases outside gene matches: 3.

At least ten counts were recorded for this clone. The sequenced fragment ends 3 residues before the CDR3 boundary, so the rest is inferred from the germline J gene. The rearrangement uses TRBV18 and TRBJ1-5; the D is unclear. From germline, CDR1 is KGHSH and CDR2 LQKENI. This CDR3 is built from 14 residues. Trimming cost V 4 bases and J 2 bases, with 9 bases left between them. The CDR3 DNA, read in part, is TGTGCCAGCTCACTGTCTATTGGCAATCAGCCC. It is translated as CASSLSIGNQP. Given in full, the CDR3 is CASSLSIGNQPQHF.

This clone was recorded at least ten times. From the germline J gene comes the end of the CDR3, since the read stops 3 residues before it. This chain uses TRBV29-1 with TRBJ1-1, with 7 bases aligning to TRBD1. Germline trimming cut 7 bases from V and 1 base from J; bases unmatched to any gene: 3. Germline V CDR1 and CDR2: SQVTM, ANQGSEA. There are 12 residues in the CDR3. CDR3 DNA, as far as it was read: TGCAGCGGAAACAGGGGGAACACTGAA. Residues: CSGNRGNTE. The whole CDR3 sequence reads CSGNRGNTEAFF.

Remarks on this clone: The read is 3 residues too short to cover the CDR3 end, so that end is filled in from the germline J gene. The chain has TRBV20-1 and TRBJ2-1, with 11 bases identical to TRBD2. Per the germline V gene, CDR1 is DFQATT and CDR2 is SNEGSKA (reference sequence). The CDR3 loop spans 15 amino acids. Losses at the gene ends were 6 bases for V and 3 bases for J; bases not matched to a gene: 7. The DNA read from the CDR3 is TGCAGTGCCTCTGGACTAGCGGGTATCTACAATGAG. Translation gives CSASGLAGIYNE. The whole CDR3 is CSASGLAGIYNEQFF.

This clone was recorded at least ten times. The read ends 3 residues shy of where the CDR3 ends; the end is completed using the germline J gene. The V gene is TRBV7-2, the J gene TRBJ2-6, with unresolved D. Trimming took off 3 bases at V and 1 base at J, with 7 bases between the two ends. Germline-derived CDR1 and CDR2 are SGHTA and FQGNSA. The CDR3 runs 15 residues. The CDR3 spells CASSFGASGANVLTF. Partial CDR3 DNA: TGTGCCAGCAGCTTCGGAGCGTCTGGGGCCAACGTC. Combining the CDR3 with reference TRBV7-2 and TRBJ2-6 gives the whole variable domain GAGVSQSPSNKVTEKGKDVELRCDPISGHTALYWYRQSLGQGLEFLIYFQGNSAPDKSGLPSDRFSAERTGGSVSTLTIQRTQQEDSAVYLCASSFGASGANVLTFGAGSRLTVL.

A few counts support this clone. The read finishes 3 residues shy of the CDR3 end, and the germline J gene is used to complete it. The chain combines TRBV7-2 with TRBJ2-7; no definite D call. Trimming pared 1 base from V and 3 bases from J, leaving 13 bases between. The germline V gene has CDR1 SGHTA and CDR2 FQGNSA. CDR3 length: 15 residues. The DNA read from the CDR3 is TGTGCCAGCAGCTTAGGGTGGGCGAGCAACTACGAG. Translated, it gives CASSLGWASNYE. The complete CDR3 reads CASSLGWASNYEQYF.

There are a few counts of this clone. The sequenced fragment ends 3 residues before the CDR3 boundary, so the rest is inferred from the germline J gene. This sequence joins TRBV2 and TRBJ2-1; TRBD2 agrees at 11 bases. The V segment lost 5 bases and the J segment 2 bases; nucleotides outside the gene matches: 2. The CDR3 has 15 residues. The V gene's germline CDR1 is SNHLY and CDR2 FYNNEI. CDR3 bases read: TGTGCCAGCAGTTTAGCGGGAGGGCCCTACAATGAG. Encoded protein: CASSLAGGPYNE. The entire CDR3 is CASSLAGGPYNEQFF.

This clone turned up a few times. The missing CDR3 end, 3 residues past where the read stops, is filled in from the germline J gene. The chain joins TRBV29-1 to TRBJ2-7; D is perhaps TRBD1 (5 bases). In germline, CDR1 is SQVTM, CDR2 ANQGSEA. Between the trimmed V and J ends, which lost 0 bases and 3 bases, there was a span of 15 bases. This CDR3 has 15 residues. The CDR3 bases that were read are TGCAGCGTTGAAGATAATACAGGTTCCAACTACGAG. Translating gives CSVEDNTGSNYE. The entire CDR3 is CSVEDNTGSNYEQYF.

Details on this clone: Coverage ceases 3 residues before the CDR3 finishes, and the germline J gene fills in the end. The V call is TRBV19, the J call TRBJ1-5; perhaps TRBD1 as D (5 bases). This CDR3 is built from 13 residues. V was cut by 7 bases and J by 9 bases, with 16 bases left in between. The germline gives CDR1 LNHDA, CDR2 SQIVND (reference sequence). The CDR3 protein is CASIGQGLSPQHF. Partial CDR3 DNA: TGTGCCAGTATCGGGCAGGGTCTGTCGCCC.